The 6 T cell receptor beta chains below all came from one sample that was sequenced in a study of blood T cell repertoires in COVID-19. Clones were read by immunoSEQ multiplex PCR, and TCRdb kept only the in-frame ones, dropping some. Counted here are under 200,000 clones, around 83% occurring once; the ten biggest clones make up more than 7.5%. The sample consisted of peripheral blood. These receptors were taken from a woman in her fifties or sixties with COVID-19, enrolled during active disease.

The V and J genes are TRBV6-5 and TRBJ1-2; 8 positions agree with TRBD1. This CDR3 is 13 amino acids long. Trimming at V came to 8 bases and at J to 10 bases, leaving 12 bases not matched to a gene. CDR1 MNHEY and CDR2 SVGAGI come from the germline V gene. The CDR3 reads CASSSPAGGDYTF. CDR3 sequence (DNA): TGTGCCAGCTCTTCGCCCGCAGGGGGCGACTACACCTTC.

CDR3 loop: CASSSYSGPYGYTF. CDR3 in DNA: TGTGCCAGCAGTTCCTATTCAGGGCCCTATGGCTACACCTTC. The chain links TRBV6-5 to TRBJ1-2, with D possibly TRBD1 on 5 matching bases. The germline V and J ends were trimmed by 4 bases and 4 bases, with 13 bases remaining between them. CDR3 length: 14 residues. CDR1 and CDR2 from the germline V gene are MNHEY and SVGAGI.

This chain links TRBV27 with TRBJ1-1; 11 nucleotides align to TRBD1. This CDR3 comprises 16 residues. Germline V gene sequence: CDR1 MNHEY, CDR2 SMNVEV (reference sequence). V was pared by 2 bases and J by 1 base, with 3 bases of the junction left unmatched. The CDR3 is CASSLRTGGANTEAFF. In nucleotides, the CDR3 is TGTGCCAGCAGTTTAAGGACAGGGGGCGCGAACACTGAAGCTTTCTTT.

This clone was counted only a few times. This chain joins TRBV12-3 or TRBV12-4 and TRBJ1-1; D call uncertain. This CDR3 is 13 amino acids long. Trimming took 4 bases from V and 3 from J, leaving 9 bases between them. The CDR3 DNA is TGTGCCAGCAGTTCCGGGTTCTACACTGAAGCTTTCTTT. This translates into CASSSGFYTEAFF.

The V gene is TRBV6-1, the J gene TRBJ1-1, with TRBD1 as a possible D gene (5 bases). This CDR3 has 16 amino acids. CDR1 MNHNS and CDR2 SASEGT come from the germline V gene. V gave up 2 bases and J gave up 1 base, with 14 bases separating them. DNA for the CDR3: TGTGCCAGCAGTGAACAGGGAAGCCCCTCGAACACTGAAGCTTTCTTT. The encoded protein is CASSEQGSPSNTEAFF.

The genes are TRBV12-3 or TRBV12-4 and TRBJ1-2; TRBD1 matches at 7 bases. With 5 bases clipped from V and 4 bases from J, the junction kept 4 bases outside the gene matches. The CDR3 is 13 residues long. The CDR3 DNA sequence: TGTGCCAGCAGTCCGGACAGGAGCTATGGCTACACCTTC. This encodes CASSPDRSYGYTF.